These 23 T cell receptor beta chains were sequenced from one sample in a study of blood T cells in healthy people across ages. Next came a second PCR, run for roughly 7 to 12 cycles, which used a sample-barcoded 5' primer along with a J-beta primer mix. TCRdb fed the 5' RACE reads into MiXCR, producing one record per CDR3 protein. The profile shows about 680,000 distinct CDR3 sequences, around 48% of them singletons. Material: blood. The receptors stem from a woman aged 60-75 years in good health.

In its sample, this clonotype was seen once. The genes are TRBV7-2 and TRBJ2-5, with TRBD2 identical over 10 bases. Germline trimming cut 0 bases from V and 11 bases from J; bases unmatched to any gene: 12. Germline V CDR1 and CDR2: SGHTA, FQGNSA. The CDR3 is 16 residues long. The CDR3 sequence: CASSLAIAGGSEEQYF. In DNA form, the CDR3 reads TGTGCCAGCAGCTTAGCCATAGCGGGAGGATCGGAGGAGCAGTACTTC. Full variable domain (remainder filled in from reference TRBV7-2 and TRBJ2-5): GAGVSQSPSNKVTEKGKDVELRCDPISGHTALYWYRQSLGQGLEFLIYFQGNSAPDKSGLPSDRFSAERTGGSVSTLTIQRTQQEDSAVYLCASSLAIAGGSEEQYFGPGTRLLVL.

The chain recombines TRBV7-2 with TRBJ2-1; 9 positions agree with TRBD1. This CDR3 contains 14 residues. Germline V gives CDR1 SGHTA, CDR2 FQGNSA. J gave up 8 bases and V 5 bases, and 7 bases lay outside the gene matches. The CDR3 here is CASSTSDRGDEQFF. In DNA form, the CDR3 reads TGTGCCAGCAGCACCTCGGACAGGGGCGATGAGCAGTTCTTC. The full variable domain, its missing parts supplied by reference TRBV7-2 and TRBJ2-1, is GAGVSQSPSNKVTEKGKDVELRCDPISGHTALYWYRQSLGQGLEFLIYFQGNSAPDKSGLPSDRFSAERTGGSVSTLTIQRTQQEDSAVYLCASSTSDRGDEQFFGPGTRLTVL.

This clonotype showed up many times. The J gene is TRBJ2-7, the V gene TRBV4-3, with 13 nucleotides matching TRBD2. Germline CDR1 reads LGHNA; CDR2 reads YSLEER. There are 15 residues in the CDR3. Trimming removed 3 bases from V and 3 bases from J; junction bases left unmatched: 2. This chain's CDR3 is CASSQGLAGLYEQYF. The CDR3 coding sequence is TGCGCCAGCAGCCAGGGACTAGCGGGACTCTACGAGCAGTACTTC.

The J gene is TRBJ1-1, the V gene TRBV30; TRBD1 is a possible D gene (5 bases). Per the germline V gene, CDR1 is GTSNPN and CDR2 is SVGIG (reference sequence). V was pared by 0 bases and J by 6 bases, with 14 bases between. This CDR3 contains 14 residues. Here the CDR3 reads CAWSVVGGRPEAFF. The CDR3 bases are TGTGCCTGGAGTGTCGTCGGGGGTCGGCCTGAAGCTTTCTTT.

The chain joins TRBV10-3 to TRBJ1-5, with TRBD1 matching 7 bases. V trimming: 3 bases; J trimming: 3 bases; junction bases outside the gene matches: 5. Per the germline V gene, CDR1 is ENHRY and CDR2 is SYGVKD. The CDR3 runs to 15 residues. The CDR3 bases are TGTGCCATCAGTGAAGGACAGGAGGACAATCAGCCCCAGCATTTT. This sequence encodes CAISEGQEDNQPQHF.

This sequence joins TRBV29-1 and TRBJ1-2, with no clear D. The V end was cut by 0 bases, the J end by 7 bases, with 24 bases between. CDR3 length: 17 amino acids. Germline V CDR1 and CDR2: SQVTM, ANQGSEA. Here the CDR3 reads CSVEDKGSETNDCGYTF. The CDR3 bases are TGCAGCGTTGAAGATAAGGGATCCGAAACTAATGACTGTGGCTACACCTTC. The whole variable domain, filled in from reference TRBV29-1 and TRBJ1-2, reads SAVISQKPSRDICQRGTSLTIQCQVDSQVTMMFWYRQQPGQSLTLIATANQGSEATYESGFVIDKFPISRPNLTFSTLTVSNMSPEDSSIYLCSVEDKGSETNDCGYTFGSGTRLTVV.

The chain joins TRBV6-5 to TRBJ2-1; possible D gene TRBD2, 7 bases. Germline V gives CDR1 MNHEY, CDR2 SVGAGI. Trimming left V 7 bases short and J 4 bases short, with 14 bases between. The CDR3 covers 14 residues. Here the CDR3 DNA reads TGTGCCAGCAAGGCAGGGGAGGGTTACAATGAGCAGTTCTTC. Translation gives CASKAGEGYNEQFF.

The chain couples TRBV3-1 to TRBJ1-4; tentative D call: TRBD1 (6 bases). V lost 5 bases to trimming and J lost 1 base, with 11 bases between them. The CDR3 totals 15 residues. Looked up from germline, CDR1 is LGHDT and CDR2 is YNNKEL (reference sequence). As DNA, the CDR3 is TGTGCCAGCAGCTCGTGGACAGAAACTAATGAAAAACTGTTTTTT. Translation: CASSSWTETNEKLFF.

This clonotype showed up just once. The chain has TRBV2 and TRBJ1-5; TRBD1 agrees at 7 bases. The CDR3 length is 16 residues. V lost 8 bases, J lost 3 bases, and 13 bases stayed unmatched. Germline assignment: CDR1 SNHLY and CDR2 FYNNEI. CDR3 bases: TGTGCCAGCGGGGGGGGCCAGGGGGGTGTCAATCAGCCCCAGCATTTT. Protein product: CASGGGQGGVNQPQHF.

This clonotype showed up just a few times. This chain connects TRBV7-2 to TRBJ2-7; D possibly corresponds to TRBD1 (5 bases). The CDR3 sequence is 14 residues long. Trimming pared 2 bases from V and 2 bases from J, leaving 10 bases between. Germline CDR1 and CDR2: SGHTA and FQGNSA. The CDR3 reads CASSLSPGTYEQYF. DNA for the CDR3: TGTGCCAGCAGCTTATCCCCAGGGACCTACGAGCAGTACTTC. The whole variable domain, remainder taken from reference TRBV7-2 and TRBJ2-7, is GAGVSQSPSNKVTEKGKDVELRCDPISGHTALYWYRQSLGQGLEFLIYFQGNSAPDKSGLPSDRFSAERTGGSVSTLTIQRTQQEDSAVYLCASSLSPGTYEQYFGPGTRLTVT.

This clonotype was observed a handful of times. The V gene is TRBV13, the J gene TRBJ2-5; possibly TRBD2 for D (7 bases). CDR1 and CDR2 from the germline V gene are PRHDT and FYEKMQ (reference sequence). The CDR3 totals 15 residues. V was trimmed by 5 bases and J by 4 bases, leaving 17 bases between them. The CDR3 protein is CASSGVVGGRETQYF. CDR3 DNA sequence: TGTGCCAGCAGCGGCGTTGTGGGGGGGCGAGAGACCCAGTACTTC.

The V and J genes are TRBV18 and TRBJ1-2; D unresolved. The germline gives CDR1 KGHSH, CDR2 LQKENI. V was cut by 2 bases and J by 8 bases, with 12 bases left in between. CDR3 length: 13 residues. The CDR3 nucleotides are TGTGCCAGCTCACCAGTGGACCGAGTCGGCTACACCTTC. Protein sequence: CASSPVDRVGYTF.

This clonotype was seen a single time. The rearrangement joins TRBV4-2 to TRBJ1-1, with TRBD1 as a possible D gene (5 bases). The length of the CDR3 is 15 residues. Trimming removed 3 bases at V and 4 bases at J, with 15 bases between. Germline-derived CDR1 and CDR2 are LGHNA and YNFKEQ. CDR3 amino acids: CASSHPTSRVTEAFF. The CDR3 nucleotides are TGTGCCAGCAGCCACCCCACCAGCAGGGTCACTGAAGCTTTCTTT.

This rearrangement joins TRBV13 to TRBJ2-3; 7 nucleotides agree with TRBD2. The CDR3 is made up of 15 amino acids. Germline CDR1 is PRHDT and CDR2 is FYEKMQ (reference sequence). Trimming removed 3 bases from V and 3 bases from J; junction bases left unmatched: 6. The CDR3 region has the DNA TGTGCCAGCAGCTTCTCCGGGACTAAAACAGATACGCAGTATTTT. Its protein product is CASSFSGTKTDTQYF.

V is TRBV20-1 and J is TRBJ2-1; possibly TRBD2 for D (6 bases). The CDR3 runs 14 residues. Between the trimmed V and J ends, which lost 3 bases and 9 bases, there was a span of 18 bases. The germline CDR1 and CDR2 sequences are DFQATT and SNEGSKA (reference sequence). Here the CDR3 DNA reads TGCAGTGCTAGCAAGGGACTCCCCTCGCGTGAGCAGTTCTTC. Translating it yields CSASKGLPSREQFF.

The rearrangement links TRBV7-2 to TRBJ2-1; 7 nucleotides line up with TRBD1. Per the germline V gene, CDR1 is SGHTA and CDR2 is FQGNSA. V lost 2 bases and J lost 1; bases outside the gene matches: 5. This CDR3 has 16 residues. The CDR3, as DNA: TGTGCCAGCAGCTTAAGGGGGCAGGGATCCTACAATGAGCAGTTCTTC. As protein: CASSLRGQGSYNEQFF.

The chain is built from TRBV12-3 or TRBV12-4 and TRBJ2-1; D tentatively fits TRBD1 or TRBD2 (5 bases each). The CDR3 extends over 16 amino acids. Trimming left V 5 bases short and J 0 bases short, with 14 bases between. The CDR3 nucleotides read TGTGCCAGCAGTCATGGGGACGTCCGCTCCTACAATGAGCAGTTCTTC. The encoded protein is CASSHGDVRSYNEQFF.

A few counts support this clonotype. This chain connects TRBV14 to TRBJ2-7; TRBD2 aligns across 8 bases. The DNA end favors TRBJ2-5, so the J call may be wrong. Germline CDR1 is SGHDN and CDR2 is FVKESK. The CDR3 is made up of 17 amino acids. The CDR3 loop reads CASSQVGGSGVRETQYF. The CDR3 DNA reads TGTGCCAGCAGCCAAGTTGGCGGTAGCGGGGTTCGTGAGACCCAGTACTTC.

The gene calls are TRBV5-1 and TRBJ2-1, with 14 bases that match TRBD2. The germline V gene encodes CDR1 SGHRS and CDR2 YFSETQ. V was clipped by 5 bases and J by 6 bases; unmatched bases: 4. This CDR3 region has 15 residues. CDR3 sequence: CASRATSGRANEQFF. The CDR3 nucleotides read TGCGCCAGCAGGGCGACTAGCGGGAGGGCCAATGAGCAGTTCTTC.

J is TRBJ2-1 and V is TRBV7-2, with 8 bases identical to TRBD2. The junction had 6 bases not matched to a gene; V was cut back by 6 bases and J by 5 bases. The CDR3 has 14 amino acids. From germline, CDR1 is SGHTA and CDR2 FQGNSA. CDR3 sequence (DNA): TGTGCCAGCAGGAGTAGCGGGATCCACAATGAGCAGTTCTTC. The encoded protein is CASRSSGIHNEQFF.

This clonotype has just one count. The chain has TRBV14 and TRBJ1-1; 7 bases are shared with TRBD1. J gave up 0 bases and V 0 bases, and 4 bases lay outside the gene matches. The CDR3 has 16 residues. Germline V gene lookup returns CDR1 SGHDN and CDR2 FVKESK. The CDR3 DNA is TGTGCCAGCAGCCAAGAGGGACAGAACATGAACACTGAAGCTTTCTTT. Its protein product is CASSQEGQNMNTEAFF.

The gene calls are TRBV7-9 and TRBJ2-2, with 7 bases aligning to TRBD2. Looked up from germline, CDR1 is SEHNR and CDR2 is FQNEAQ (reference sequence). CDR3 length: 16 amino acids. The trim removed 4 bases at V and 6 bases at J, leaving 11 bases unmatched. The CDR3 DNA follows: TGTGCCAGCAGCTCTCAGACTAGCCTGGGGGCCGGGGAGCTGTTTTTT. Amino acids: CASSSQTSLGAGELFF.

This clonotype came up a few times. The chain has TRBV25-1 and TRBJ2-7, with 9 bases that match TRBD2. The ends lost 3 bases at V and 6 bases at J; junction bases unmatched: 6. This CDR3 region has 14 residues. Germline CDR1 and CDR2: MGHDK and SYGVNS. This CDR3 is CASSEAGGPGEQYF. The CDR3 nucleotides are TGTGCCAGCAGTGAGGCGGGAGGGCCTGGCGAGCAGTACTTC.